This T cell receptor beta chain was captured by sequencing in a study of T cells in Graves' hyperthyroidism and ophthalmopathy. Study details: Prior to any treatment, at the point of initial diagnosis, peripheral blood was collected. The study, taken as a whole, reports: Separating ophthalmopathy from stable hyperthyroidism was achieved by a 13 V-J model.

Amplification yielded TCR beta CDR3 regions, with RNA transcripts as the source. When the TCR CDR3 underwent first-round RT-PCR, the HTBI primer set was used. TCRdb processed the multiplex PCR reads anew with MiXCR; each CDR3 protein has one entry. The sample contains roughly 360,000 distinct CDR3 sequences, about 14% of which appear only once. Patients between 18 and 65 years old had hyperthyroidism, newly diagnosed and lasting under 2 months. PBMCs were sourced from roughly 9.7 ml fresh peripheral blood. This clonotype has ten or more counts. No antigen is known for it. Germline V CDR1 and CDR2: MDHEN, SYDVKM. This CDR3 contains 15 residues. The V end was cut by 7 bases, the J end by 0 bases, with 15 bases between.

Sequences were obtained from blood. The clonotype was recovered from a man aged 25-40 years with Graves' hyperthyroidism that later progressed to Graves' ophthalmopathy. The chain employs TRBV28 and TRBJ1-1, with D perhaps matching TRBD1 (6 bases). CDR3 sequence (DNA): TGTGCCAGCATCCCCTGGGGGCAGCTGAACACTGAAGCTTTCTTT. Translated, it gives CASIPWGQLNTEAFF.